One sample yielded the 2 T cell receptor beta chains listed below, sequenced in a study of human T cells and chemical hapten exposure. TCRdb passed the RACE reads through MiXCR, listing each CDR3 protein once. The repertoire includes 200,000 to 300,000 distinct CDR3 sequences, about 9% of them detected once, and over 2% sits in the top ten. Time point denoted: pre-sensitization, week 0. Sample treatment: therapeutic diphenylcyclopropenone sensitization with weekly scalp DPC. The sequencing here drew on whole blood, taken in connection with sensitization to the hapten diphenylcyclopropenone (DPC). The receptors derive from a middle-aged woman with alopecia areata. Some clones in this sample may be carry-over from other donors' samples.

The genes are TRBV29-1 and TRBJ2-6, with 9 bases fitting TRBD1. CDR3 size: 16 residues. Germline V CDR1 and CDR2: SQVTM, ANQGSEA. V lost 4 bases to trimming and J lost 1 base; unmatched junction nucleotides: 5. The CDR3 region is CSVAGQGQSGANVLTF. The DNA for the CDR3 is TGCAGCGTTGCAGGACAGGGGCAATCTGGGGCCAACGTCCTGACTTTC.

This clonotype has more than one count but fewer than ten. The chain carries TRBV27 and TRBJ1-2; tentative D call: TRBD1 (5 bases). The germline gives CDR1 MNHEY, CDR2 SMNVEV (reference sequence). This CDR3 spans 15 amino acids. V was shortened by 0 bases and J by 3 bases, with 11 bases between the two germline ends. The CDR3 coding sequence is TGTGCCAGCAGTTTATCAGTCAACAGGCACTATGGCTACACCTTC. Residues: CASSLSVNRHYGYTF.